These T cell receptor beta chains were read from a single sample in a study of blood T cell repertoires in COVID-19. Profiled with immunoSEQ multiplex PCR; TCRdb holds only in-frame clones, not every one. This repertoire shows roughly 14,000 clones, roughly 89% found once; its top ten account for 15% to 20%. Source material: peripheral blood. These receptors originate from a human donor with active COVID-19. The donor label of this sample is uncertain. Both conserved end residues are part of each CDR3. D genes are given only for firm matches. The size entry is marked missing in some rows and otherwise reads once, few, many or a size class.

d_call j_call v_call clone_size cdr3_aa cdr3_nt
- TRBJ2-1 TRBV9 - CASSVVSNEQFF TGTGCCAGCAGCGTAGTTTCGAATGAGCAGTTCTTC
TRBD1 TRBJ1-3 TRBV28 - CASSSTGSGNTIYF TGTGCCAGCAGTTCGACAGGGAGTGGAAACACCATATATTTT
- TRBJ1-1 TRBV7-2 - CASSSELRGLLGGNTEAFF TGTGCCAGCAGCTCCGAGCTTAGAGGGCTGTTGGGGGGGAACACTGAAGCTTTCTTT
- TRBJ2-1 TRBV5-4 - CASSLVSGYEQFF TGTGCCAGCAGCTTGGTTTCCGGGTATGAGCAGTTCTTC
- TRBJ1-3 TRBV28 - CASSRDLSGNTIYF TGTGCCAGCAGTCGGGATCTCTCTGGAAACACCATATATTTT
- TRBJ2-5 TRBV15 - CATSRGGAQETQYF TGTGCCACCAGCAGAGGCGGGGCTCAAGAGACCCAGTACTTC
- TRBJ1-2 TRBV29-1 - CSVDEGSRYGYTF TGCAGCGTTGACGAGGGTAGTCGGTATGGCTACACCTTC
- TRBJ2-5 TRBV9 - CASSVATGRGETQYF TGTGCCAGCAGCGTAGCGACAGGGCGGGGAGAGACCCAGTACTTC
- TRBJ2-7 TRBV5-1 - CASSRLGGRGGEQYF TGCGCCAGCAGCCGACTGGGGGGTAGGGGAGGCGAGCAGTACTTC
TRBD1 TRBJ2-1 TRBV7-9 - CASSLGDRAHNEQFF TGTGCCAGCAGCTTAGGGGACAGGGCCCACAATGAGCAGTTCTTC
TRBD1 TRBJ1-2 TRBV29-1 - CSVEVLDRGPGGYTF TGCAGCGTTGAAGTTTTGGACAGGGGGCCGGGTGGCTACACCTTC
TRBD2 TRBJ2-1 TRBV29-1 - CSVFGGGAIYEQFF TGCAGCGTTTTCGGCGGGGGGGCTATCTATGAGCAGTTCTTC
- TRBJ1-2 TRBV30 once CAWTHTGNYGYTF TGTGCCTGGACCCATACGGGGAATTATGGCTACACCTTC
TRBD1 TRBJ1-6 TRBV13 - CASSPLRDRHNSPLHF TGTGCCAGCAGCCCCTTAAGGGACAGGCATAATTCACCCCTCCACTTT
TRBD1 TRBJ1-2 TRBV6-1 - CASSEYPRGQGEGYTF TGTGCCAGCAGTGAATACCCCCGAGGACAGGGGGAAGGCTACACCTTC
TRBD2 TRBJ2-3 TRBV7-2 - CASSGGLANTDTQYF TGTGCCAGCAGCGGGGGACTAGCGAACACAGATACGCAGTATTTT